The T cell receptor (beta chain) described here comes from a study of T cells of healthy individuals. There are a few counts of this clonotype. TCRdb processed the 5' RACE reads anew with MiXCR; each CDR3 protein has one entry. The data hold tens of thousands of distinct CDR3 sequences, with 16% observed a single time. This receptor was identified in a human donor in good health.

DNA for the CDR3: TGTGCCAGCAGGAGACAGGGGGCCACTGAAGCTTTCTTT. This encodes CASRRQGATEAFF. This chain uses TRBV6-5 with TRBJ1-1; 10 bases align to TRBD1. Germline values: CDR1 MNHEY, CDR2 SVGAGI. CDR3 size: 13 residues. After removal of 6 bases from V and 4 bases from J, the junction contained 2 bases not matched to a gene.